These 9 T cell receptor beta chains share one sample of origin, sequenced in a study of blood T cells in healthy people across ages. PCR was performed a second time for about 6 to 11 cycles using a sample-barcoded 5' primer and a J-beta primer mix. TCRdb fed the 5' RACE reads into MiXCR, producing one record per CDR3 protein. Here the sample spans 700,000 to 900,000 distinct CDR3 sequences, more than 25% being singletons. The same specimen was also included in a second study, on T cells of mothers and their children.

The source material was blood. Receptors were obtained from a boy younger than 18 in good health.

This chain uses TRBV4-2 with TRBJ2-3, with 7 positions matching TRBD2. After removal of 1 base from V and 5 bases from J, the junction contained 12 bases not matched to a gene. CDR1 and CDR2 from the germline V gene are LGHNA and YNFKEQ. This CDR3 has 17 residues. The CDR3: CASSQGSQRGLGDTQYF. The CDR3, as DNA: TGTGCCAGCAGCCAAGGGAGCCAGCGGGGTTTAGGAGATACGCAGTATTTT.

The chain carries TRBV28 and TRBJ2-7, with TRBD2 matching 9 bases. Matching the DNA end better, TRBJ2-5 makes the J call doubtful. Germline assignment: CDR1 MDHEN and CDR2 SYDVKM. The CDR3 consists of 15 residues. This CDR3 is CASSESGGREETQYF. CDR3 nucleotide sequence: TGTGCCAGCAGTGAAAGCGGGGGGCGGGAAGAGACCCAGTACTTC.

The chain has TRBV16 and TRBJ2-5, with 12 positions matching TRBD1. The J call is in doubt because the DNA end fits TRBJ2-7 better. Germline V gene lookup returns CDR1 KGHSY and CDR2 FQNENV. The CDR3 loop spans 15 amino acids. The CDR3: CASSQRDRGRDEQYF. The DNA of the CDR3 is TGTGCCAGCAGCCAGAGGGACAGGGGGCGAGACGAGCAGTACTTC.

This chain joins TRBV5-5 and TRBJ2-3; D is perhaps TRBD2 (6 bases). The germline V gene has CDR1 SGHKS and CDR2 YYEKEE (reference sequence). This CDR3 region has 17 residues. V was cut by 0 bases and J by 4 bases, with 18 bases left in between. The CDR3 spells CASSLGWWPGEADTQYF. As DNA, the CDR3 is TGTGCCAGCAGCTTGGGATGGTGGCCGGGGGAGGCAGATACGCAGTATTTT.

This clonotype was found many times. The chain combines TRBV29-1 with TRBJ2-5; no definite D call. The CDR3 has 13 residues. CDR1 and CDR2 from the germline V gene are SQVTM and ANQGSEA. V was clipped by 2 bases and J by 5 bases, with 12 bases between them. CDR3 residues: CSVEQAKRETQYF. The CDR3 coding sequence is TGCAGCGTTGAACAGGCCAAGAGGGAGACCCAGTACTTC.

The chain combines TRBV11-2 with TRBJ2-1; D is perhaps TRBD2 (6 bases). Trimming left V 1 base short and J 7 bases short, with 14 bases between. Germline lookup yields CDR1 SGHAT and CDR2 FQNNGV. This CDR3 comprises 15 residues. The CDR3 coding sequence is TGTGCCAGCAGCTTAGTCCCGGGACTCGGTAATGAGCAGTTCTTC. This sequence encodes CASSLVPGLGNEQFF.

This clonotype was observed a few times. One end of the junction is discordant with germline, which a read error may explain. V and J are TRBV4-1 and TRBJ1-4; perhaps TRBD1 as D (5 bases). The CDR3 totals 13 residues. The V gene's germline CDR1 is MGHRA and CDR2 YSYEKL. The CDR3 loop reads CASSHVAGPRAIF. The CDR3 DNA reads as TGCGCCAGCAGCCATGTCGCAGGGCCCAGGGCGATTTTT.

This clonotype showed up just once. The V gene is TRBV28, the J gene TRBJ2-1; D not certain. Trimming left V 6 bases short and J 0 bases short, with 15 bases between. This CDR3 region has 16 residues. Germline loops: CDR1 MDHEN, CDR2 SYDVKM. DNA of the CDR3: TGTGCCAGCAGATTCGAAACTGGAAGCTCCTACAATGAGCAGTTCTTC. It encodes CASRFETGSSYNEQFF. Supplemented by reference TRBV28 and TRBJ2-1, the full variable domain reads DVKVTQSSRYLVKRTGEKVFLECVQDMDHENMFWYRQDPGLGLRLIYFSYDVKMKEKGDIPEGYSVSREKKERFSLILESASTNQTSMYLCASRFETGSSYNEQFFGPGTRLTVL.

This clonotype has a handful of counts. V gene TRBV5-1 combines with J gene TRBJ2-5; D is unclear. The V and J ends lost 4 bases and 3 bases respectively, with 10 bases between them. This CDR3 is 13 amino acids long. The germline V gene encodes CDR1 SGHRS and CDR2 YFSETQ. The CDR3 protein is CASSGAIKETQYF. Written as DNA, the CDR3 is TGCGCCAGCAGCGGAGCGATAAAAGAGACCCAGTACTTC.